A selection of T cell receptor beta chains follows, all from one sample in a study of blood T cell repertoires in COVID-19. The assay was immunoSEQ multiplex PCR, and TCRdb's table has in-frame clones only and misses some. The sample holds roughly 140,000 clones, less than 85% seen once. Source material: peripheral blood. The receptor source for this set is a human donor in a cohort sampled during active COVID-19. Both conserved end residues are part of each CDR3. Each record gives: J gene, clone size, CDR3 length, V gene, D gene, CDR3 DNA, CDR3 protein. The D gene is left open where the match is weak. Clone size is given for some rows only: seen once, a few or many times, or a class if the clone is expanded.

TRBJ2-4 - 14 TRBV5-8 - TGTGCCAGCAGCTCTTTACAGGGTTGGGACATTCAGTACTTC CASSSLQGWDIQYF
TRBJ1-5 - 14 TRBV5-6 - TGTGCCAGCAGCCCGGGGGGGGGAGGTCAGCCCCAGCATTTT CASSPGGGGQPQHF
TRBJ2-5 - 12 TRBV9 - TGTGCCAGCAGTGCGGGCCAAGAGACCCAGTACTTC CASSAGQETQYF
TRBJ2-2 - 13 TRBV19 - TGTGCCAGTAGTATCGATCGGGCCGGGGAGCTGTTTTTT CASSIDRAGELFF
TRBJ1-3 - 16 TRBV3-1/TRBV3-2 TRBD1 TGTGCCAGCAGCCTGGGACAGCGGGCCTCTGGAAACACCATATATTTT CASSLGQRASGNTIYF
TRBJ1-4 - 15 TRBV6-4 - TGTGCCAGCAGTGACCAACACAGGCGAGAGGAAAAACTGTTTTTT CASSDQHRREEKLFF
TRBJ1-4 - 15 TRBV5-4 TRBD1 TGTGCCAGCAGCGACCAGGGGGCTAGAAGTGAAAAACTGTTTTTT CASSDQGARSEKLFF
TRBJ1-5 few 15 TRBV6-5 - TGTGCCAGCAGTTCGGACAGATATAGCAATCAGCCCCAGCATTTT CASSSDRYSNQPQHF
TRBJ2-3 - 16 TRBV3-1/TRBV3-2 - TGTGCCAGCAGCGTTACAAACAGGGTTAGCACAGATACGCAGTATTTT CASSVTNRVSTDTQYF
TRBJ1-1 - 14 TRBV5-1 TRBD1 TGCGCCAGCAGCTTGGGGGACAGGATCACTGAAGCTTTCTTT CASSLGDRITEAFF
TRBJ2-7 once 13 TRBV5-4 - TGTGCCAGCAGCTTGGGTCTACTGTACGAGCAGTACTTC CASSLGLLYEQYF
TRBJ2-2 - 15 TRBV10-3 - TGTGCCATCAGTGAAAGACTCGCGAACACCGGGGAGCTGTTTTTT CAISERLANTGELFF
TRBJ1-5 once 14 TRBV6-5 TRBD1 TGTGCCAGCAGTACAGGGGTGGGAAATCAGCCCCAGCATTTT CASSTGVGNQPQHF
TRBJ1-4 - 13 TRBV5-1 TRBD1 TGCGCCAGCAGCAGGGACAGCGGAGAAAAACTGTTTTTT CASSRDSGEKLFF
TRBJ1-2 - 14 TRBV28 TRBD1 TGTGCCAGCAACTCAGGAGGGGGCAACTATGGCTACACCTTC CASNSGGGNYGYTF
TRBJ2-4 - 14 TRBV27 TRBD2 TGTGCCAGCAGTTACGGGGGGGCCAAAAACATTCAGTACTTC CASSYGGAKNIQYF
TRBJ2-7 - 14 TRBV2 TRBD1 TGTGCCAGCAGGTACCGGACAGGGGAGTACGAGCAGTACTTC CASRYRTGEYEQYF
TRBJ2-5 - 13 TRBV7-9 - TGTGCCAGCAGCTTAAACAGGGTTGAGACCCAGTACTTC CASSLNRVETQYF
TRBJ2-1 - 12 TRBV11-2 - TGTGCCAGCAGCCAGGGAGGCAATGAGCAGTTCTTC CASSQGGNEQFF
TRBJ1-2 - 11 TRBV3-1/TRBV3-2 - TGTGCCAGCAGCCAAGGCGTGGGCTACACCTTC CASSQGVGYTF
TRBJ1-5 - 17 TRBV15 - TGTGCCACCAGCAGAGATCGTCCTGTGTATAGCAATCAGCCCCAGCATTTT CATSRDRPVYSNQPQHF
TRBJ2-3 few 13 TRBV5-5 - TGTGCCAGCAGTCCAGGGGCCCCAGATACGCAGTATTTT CASSPGAPDTQYF
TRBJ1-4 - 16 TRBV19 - TGTGCCAGTAGTCGCCAGACAGGCGCAACTAATGAAAAACTGTTTTTT CASSRQTGATNEKLFF
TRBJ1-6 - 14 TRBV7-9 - TGTGCCAGCAGCTTAGCACAGGGATTTGTACCCCTCCACTTT CASSLAQGFVPLHF